The source of this T cell receptor (beta chain) is a study of human T cells and chemical hapten exposure. Study overall: Per-sample TCR yield variability stemmed mainly from small pooled library volume differences. Overall study findings and caveats: Significantly greater numbers of large CDR3 similarity clusters came from expanded TCRs than from controls.

V gave up 0 bases and J gave up 0 bases, with 11 bases separating them. Germline CDR1 is GTSNPN and CDR2 is SVGIG (reference sequence). This CDR3 has 16 amino acids. Points on this clonotype: Its antigen is not identified.

Regarding time point: patch test 2, 6 weeks after DPC sensitization. Treatment denoted: therapeutic diphenylcyclopropenone sensitization with weekly scalp DPC. MiXCR, run by TCRdb on the RACE reads, gives a single entry per CDR3 protein. This repertoire shows roughly 52,000 distinct CDR3 sequences, over 9.5% found once; its top ten account for approximately 1.8%. Sample: whole blood, taken in connection with sensitization to the hapten diphenylcyclopropenone (DPC). V is TRBV30 and J is TRBJ1-4; D unresolved. This TCR came from a woman between 50 and 59 years old with alopecia areata. Some clones in this sample may be carry-over from other donors' samples. CDR3: CAWSVGADTTNEKLFF. The CDR3 DNA follows: TGTGCCTGGAGTGTAGGAGCCGATACAACTAATGAAAAACTGTTTTTT.